These 15 T cell receptor beta chains came from one sample sequenced in a study of T cells expressing NK-cell markers. For each CDR3 protein, TCRdb gives one entry from its re-call of the 5' RACE reads, without DNA. The clone table shows approximately 460,000 distinct CDR3 sequences, with the ten largest holding 7.3%. The sample consisted of blood T cells: a sorted CD56 or NKG2C T cell subset, CD4+ or CD8+ T cells, or bulk PBMC T cells (not recorded which). The receptors here all came from a woman aged 18 to 69 in good health.

The chain has TRBV20-1 and TRBJ2-3. This CDR3 region has 13 residues. The germline CDR1 and CDR2 sequences are DFQATT and SNEGSKA (reference sequence). CDR3 sequence reads: CSARVAGTDTQYF.

The CDR3 sequence: CASSLGQGKNEQYF. The rearrangement joins TRBV5-1 to TRBJ2-7; there is no DNA to check the TCRdb D call of TRBD1. The CDR3 loop spans 14 amino acids. In germline, CDR1 is SGHRS, CDR2 YFSETQ.

The J gene is TRBJ2-1, the V gene TRBV4-2; TCRdb indicates TRBD2, and absent DNA this call remains unverified. The CDR3 covers 18 residues. Germline lookup yields CDR1 LGHNA and CDR2 YNFKEQ. The chain's CDR3 is CASSLGTSGRYPYNEQFF.

The chain is built from TRBV5-1 and TRBJ2-7. There are 12 residues in the CDR3. Germline assignment: CDR1 SGHRS and CDR2 YFSETQ. CDR3 amino acids: CAGNLGAYEQYF.

The V call is TRBV20-1, the J call TRBJ2-3; without DNA, the TCRdb call of TRBD2 cannot be checked. The length of the CDR3 is 14 residues. Germline CDR1 and CDR2: DFQATT and SNEGSKA (reference sequence). The CDR3 sequence: CSANSGGSGDTQYF.

The genes are TRBV12-3 or TRBV12-4 and TRBJ1-2; the TCRdb call, TRBD1, lacks DNA for checking. The CDR3 has 15 amino acids. The chain's CDR3 is CASSLGTGENYGYTF.

The genes are TRBV29-1 and TRBJ1-1. From germline, CDR1 is SQVTM and CDR2 ANQGSEA. The CDR3 is 14 residues long. CDR3 amino acids: CSVEFGQMNTEAFF.

This chain links TRBV13 with TRBJ2-1; TCRdb reports TRBD1, a call that lacks DNA to check it against. The CDR3 consists of 14 residues. From germline, CDR1 is PRHDT and CDR2 FYEKMQ (reference sequence). This CDR3 is CASSGWPLSNEQFF.

The chain combines TRBV11-2 with TRBJ2-6; TCRdb indicates TRBD1, and absent DNA this call remains unverified. Per germline, CDR1 SGHAT and CDR2 FQNNGV. The CDR3 is made up of 18 amino acids. CDR3 region: CASSRTDTGSSGANVLTF.

The rearrangement links TRBV5-1 to TRBJ1-4. This CDR3 comprises 15 residues. From germline, CDR1 is SGHRS and CDR2 YFSETQ. The CDR3 spells CASSLGGPTNEKLFF.

The chain is built from TRBV2 and TRBJ2-7; TCRdb selects TRBD1, and the lack of DNA leaves this call unchecked. Germline CDR1 SNHLY, CDR2 FYNNEI. The CDR3 runs to 12 residues. The CDR3 protein is CASRRRQGEQYF.

The V call is TRBV7-2, the J call TRBJ1-5. In germline, CDR1 is SGHTA, CDR2 FQGNSA. CDR3 length equals 16 residues. This CDR3 is CASSLAVAIGNQPQHF.

The rearrangement joins TRBV20-1 to TRBJ2-5. CDR1 and CDR2 from the germline V gene are DFQATT and SNEGSKA (reference sequence). CDR3 size: 12 residues. CDR3 in amino acids: CSAGPYQETQYF.

The CDR3 here is CASSTRLAAYEQYF. The gene calls are TRBV12-3 or TRBV12-4 and TRBJ2-7; TCRdb names TRBD2, which stays unverified in the absence of DNA. The CDR3 length is 14 residues.

The chain is built from TRBV12-3 or TRBV12-4 and TRBJ2-3. The CDR3 has 12 residues. The CDR3 sequence is CASSLDKDTQYF.